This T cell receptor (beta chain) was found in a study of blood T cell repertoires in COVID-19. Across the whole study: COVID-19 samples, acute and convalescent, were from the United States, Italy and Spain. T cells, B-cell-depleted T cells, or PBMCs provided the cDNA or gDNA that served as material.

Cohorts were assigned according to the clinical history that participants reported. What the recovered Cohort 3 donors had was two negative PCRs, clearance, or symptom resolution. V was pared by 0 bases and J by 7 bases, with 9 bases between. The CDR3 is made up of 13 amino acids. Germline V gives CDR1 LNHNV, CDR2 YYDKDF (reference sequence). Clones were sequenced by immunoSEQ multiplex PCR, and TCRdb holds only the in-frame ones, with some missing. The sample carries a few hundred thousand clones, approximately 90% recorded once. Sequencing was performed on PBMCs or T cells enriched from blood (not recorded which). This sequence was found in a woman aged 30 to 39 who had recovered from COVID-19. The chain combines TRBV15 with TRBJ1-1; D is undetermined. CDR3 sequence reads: CATSRDGSNEAFF. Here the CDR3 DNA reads TGTGCCACCAGCAGAGATGGGAGTAATGAAGCTTTCTTT.